This TCR beta chain emerged from a study of T cell responses to AZD1222 COVID-19 vaccine. Study-wide results and limits: Clonal diversity may have been underestimated, and the donors were mostly white British, with more females than males. Just 5 to 7 AZD1222 recipients were seropositive at baseline.

On this clone itself: The antigen is undetermined.

The CDR3 sequence is 13 residues long. V was shortened by 0 bases and J by 3 bases, with 7 bases between the two germline ends. Germline CDR1 and CDR2: SGHDT and YYEEEE. The repertoire was sequenced with immunoSEQ multiplex PCR; TCRdb's copy has only in-frame clones and lacks some. The sample has just under 150,000 clones; around 83% are singletons. Sample: peripheral blood, taken 28 days after the second AZD1222 dose. This receptor was identified in an adult who received the AZD1222 COVID-19 vaccine. This chain uses TRBV5-6 with TRBJ2-7, with D unclear. Here the CDR3 DNA reads TGTGCCAGCAGCTTGGGCTTAATCTACGAGCAGTACTTC. This sequence encodes CASSLGLIYEQYF. Variable domain in full (rest from reference TRBV5-6 and TRBJ2-7): DAGVTQSPTHLIKTRGQQVTLRCSPKSGHDTVSWYQQALGQGPQFIFQYYEEEERQRGNFPDRFSGHQFPNYSSELNVNALLLGDSALYLCASSLGLIYEQYFGPGTRLTVT.